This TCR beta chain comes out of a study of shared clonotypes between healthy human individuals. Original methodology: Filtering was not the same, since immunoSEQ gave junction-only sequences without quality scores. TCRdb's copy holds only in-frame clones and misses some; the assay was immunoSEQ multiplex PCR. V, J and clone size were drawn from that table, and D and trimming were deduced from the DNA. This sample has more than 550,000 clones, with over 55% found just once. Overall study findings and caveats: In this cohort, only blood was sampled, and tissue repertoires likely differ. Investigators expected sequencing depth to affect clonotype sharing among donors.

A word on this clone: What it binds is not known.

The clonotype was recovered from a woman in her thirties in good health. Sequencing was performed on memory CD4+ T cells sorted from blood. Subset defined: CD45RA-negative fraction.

The CDR3 sequence: CASSSAGGTVAYEQYF. DNA for the CDR3: TGTGCCAGCAGTTCCGCCGGTGGGACAGTTGCCTACGAGCAGTACTTC. The chain employs TRBV28 and TRBJ2-7; 7 bases fit TRBD1. The J segment lost 2 bases and the V segment lost 4 bases, leaving 11 bases of the junction unmatched. The germline CDR1 and CDR2 sequences are MDHEN and SYDVKM. The CDR3 extends over 16 amino acids.